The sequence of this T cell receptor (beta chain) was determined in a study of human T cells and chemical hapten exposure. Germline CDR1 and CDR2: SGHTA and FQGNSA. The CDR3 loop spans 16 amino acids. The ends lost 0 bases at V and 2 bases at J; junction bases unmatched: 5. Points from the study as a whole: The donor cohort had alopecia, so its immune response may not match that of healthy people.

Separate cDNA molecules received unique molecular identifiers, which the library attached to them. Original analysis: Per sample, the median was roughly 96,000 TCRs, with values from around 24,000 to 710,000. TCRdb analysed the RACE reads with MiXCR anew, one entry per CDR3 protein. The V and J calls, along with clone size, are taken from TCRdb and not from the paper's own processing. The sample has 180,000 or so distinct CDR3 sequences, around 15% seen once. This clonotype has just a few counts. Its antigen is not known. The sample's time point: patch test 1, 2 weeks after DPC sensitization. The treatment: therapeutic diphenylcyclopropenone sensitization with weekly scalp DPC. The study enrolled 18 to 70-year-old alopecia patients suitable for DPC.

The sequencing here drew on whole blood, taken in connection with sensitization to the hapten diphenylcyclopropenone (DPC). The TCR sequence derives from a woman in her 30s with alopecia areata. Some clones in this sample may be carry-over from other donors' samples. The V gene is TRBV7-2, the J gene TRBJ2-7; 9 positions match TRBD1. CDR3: CASSLAGTGLTYEQYF. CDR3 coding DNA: TGTGCCAGCAGCTTAGCCGGGACAGGGTTAACCTACGAGCAGTACTTC.